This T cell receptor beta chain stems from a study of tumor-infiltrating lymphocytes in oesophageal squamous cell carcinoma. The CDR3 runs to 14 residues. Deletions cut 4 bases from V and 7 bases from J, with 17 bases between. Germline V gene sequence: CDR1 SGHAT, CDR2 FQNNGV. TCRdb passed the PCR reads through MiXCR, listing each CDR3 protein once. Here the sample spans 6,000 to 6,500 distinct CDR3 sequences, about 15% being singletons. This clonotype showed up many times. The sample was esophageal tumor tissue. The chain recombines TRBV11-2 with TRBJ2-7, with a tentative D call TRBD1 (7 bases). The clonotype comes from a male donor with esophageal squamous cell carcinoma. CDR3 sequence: CASSSRGTDPEQYF. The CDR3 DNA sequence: TGTGCCAGCAGCTCTCGCGGGACAGACCCAGAGCAGTACTTC. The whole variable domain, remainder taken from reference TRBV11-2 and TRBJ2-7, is EAGVAQSPRYKIIEKRQSVAFWCNPISGHATLYWYQQILGQGPKLLIQFQNNGVVDDSQLPKDRFSAERLKGVDSTLKIQPAKLEDSAVYLCASSSRGTDPEQYFGPGTRLTVT.